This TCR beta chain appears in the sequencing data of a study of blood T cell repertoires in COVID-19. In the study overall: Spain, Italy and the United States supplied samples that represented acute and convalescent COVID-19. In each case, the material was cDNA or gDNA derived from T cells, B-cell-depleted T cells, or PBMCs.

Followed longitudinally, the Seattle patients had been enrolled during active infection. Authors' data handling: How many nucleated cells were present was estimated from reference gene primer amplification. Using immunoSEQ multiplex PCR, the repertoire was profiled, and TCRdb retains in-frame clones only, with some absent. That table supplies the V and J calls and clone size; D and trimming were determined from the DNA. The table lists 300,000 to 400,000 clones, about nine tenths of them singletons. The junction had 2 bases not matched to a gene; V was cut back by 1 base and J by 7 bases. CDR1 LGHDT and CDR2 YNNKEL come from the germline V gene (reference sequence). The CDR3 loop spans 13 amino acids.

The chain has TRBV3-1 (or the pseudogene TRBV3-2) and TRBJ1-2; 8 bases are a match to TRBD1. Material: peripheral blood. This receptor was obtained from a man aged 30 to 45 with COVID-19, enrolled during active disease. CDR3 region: CASSQGTGSGYTF. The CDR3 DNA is TGTGCCAGCAGCCAAGGGACAGGGAGTGGCTACACCTTC.